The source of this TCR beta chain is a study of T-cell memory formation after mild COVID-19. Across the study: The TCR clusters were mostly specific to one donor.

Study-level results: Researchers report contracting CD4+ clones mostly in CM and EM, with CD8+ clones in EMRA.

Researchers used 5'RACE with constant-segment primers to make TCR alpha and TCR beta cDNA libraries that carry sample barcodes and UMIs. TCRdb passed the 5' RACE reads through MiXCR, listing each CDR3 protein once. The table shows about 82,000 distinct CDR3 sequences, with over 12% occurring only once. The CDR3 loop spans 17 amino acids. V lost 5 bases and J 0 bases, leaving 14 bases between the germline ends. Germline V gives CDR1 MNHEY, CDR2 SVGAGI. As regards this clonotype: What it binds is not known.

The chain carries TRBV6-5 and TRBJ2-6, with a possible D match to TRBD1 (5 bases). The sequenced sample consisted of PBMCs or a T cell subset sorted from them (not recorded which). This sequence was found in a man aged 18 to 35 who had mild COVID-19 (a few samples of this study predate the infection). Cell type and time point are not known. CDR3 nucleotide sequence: TGTGCCAGCAGTCCGGAAACAGGAATCTCTGGGGCCAACGTCCTGACTTTC. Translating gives CASSPETGISGANVLTF.